This entry concerns a single T cell receptor beta chain. What it recognizes is unknown. The CDR3 is 15 amino acids. V was trimmed by 3 bases and J by 2 bases, leaving 12 bases between them. CDR1 is WNHNN and CDR2 is SYGVQD in the germline V gene (reference sequence). This sample stems from a study of PD-1 blockade in classical Hodgkin lymphoma. Regarding the study as a whole: With respect to the repertoire differences, their causes, possibly disease activity or prior therapy, remain undefined.

Brentuximab vedotin exposure varied among the patients, all of whom had relapsed after autologous stem cell transplantation. Clones were sequenced by immunoSEQ multiplex PCR, and TCRdb holds only the in-frame ones, with some missing. The sample holds around 26,000 clones, roughly three quarters seen once. The source material was peripheral blood mononuclear cells (PBMCs), sampled at baseline. The source of this sequence is a human donor with classical Hodgkin lymphoma. V and J are TRBV10-1 and TRBJ2-3; TRBD1 is a possible D gene (6 bases). CDR3 nucleotide sequence: TGCGCCAGCAGTGATCCTCAGGGGCCCACAGATACGCAGTATTTT. The encoded protein is CASSDPQGPTDTQYF.